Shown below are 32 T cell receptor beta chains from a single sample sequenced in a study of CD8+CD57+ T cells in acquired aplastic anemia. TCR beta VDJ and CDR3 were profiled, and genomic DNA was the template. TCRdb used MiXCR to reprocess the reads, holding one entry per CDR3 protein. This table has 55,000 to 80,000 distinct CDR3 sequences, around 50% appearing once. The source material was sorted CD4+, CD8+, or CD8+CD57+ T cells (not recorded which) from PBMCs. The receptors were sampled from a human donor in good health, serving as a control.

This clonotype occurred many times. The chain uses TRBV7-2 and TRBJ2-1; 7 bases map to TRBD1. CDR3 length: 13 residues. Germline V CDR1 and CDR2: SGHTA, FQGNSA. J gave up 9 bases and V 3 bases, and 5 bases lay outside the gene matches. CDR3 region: CASSLTGSSEQFF. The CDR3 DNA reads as TGTGCCAGCAGCTTGACAGGGTCCAGTGAGCAGTTCTTC. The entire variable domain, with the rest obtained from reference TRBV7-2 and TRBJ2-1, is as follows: GAGVSQSPSNKVTEKGKDVELRCDPISGHTALYWYRQSLGQGLEFLIYFQGNSAPDKSGLPSDRFSAERTGGSVSTLTIQRTQQEDSAVYLCASSLTGSSEQFFGPGTRLTVL.

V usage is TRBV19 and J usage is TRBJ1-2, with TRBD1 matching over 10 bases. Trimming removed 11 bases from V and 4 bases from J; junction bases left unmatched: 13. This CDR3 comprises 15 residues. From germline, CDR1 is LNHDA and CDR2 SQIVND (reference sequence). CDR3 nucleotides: TGTGCCGCGGCGGGACAGGGGCCCTCTGGCTATGGCTACACCTTC. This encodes CAAAGQGPSGYGYTF.

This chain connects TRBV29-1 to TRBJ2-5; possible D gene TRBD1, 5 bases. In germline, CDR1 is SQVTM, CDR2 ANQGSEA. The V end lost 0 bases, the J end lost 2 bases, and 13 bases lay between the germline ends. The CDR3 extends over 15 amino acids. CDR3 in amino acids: CSVEDGAGMQETQYF. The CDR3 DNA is TGCAGCGTTGAAGATGGGGCAGGGATGCAAGAGACCCAGTACTTC. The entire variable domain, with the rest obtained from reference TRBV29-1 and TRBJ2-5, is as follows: SAVISQKPSRDICQRGTSLTIQCQVDSQVTMMFWYRQQPGQSLTLIATANQGSEATYESGFVIDKFPISRPNLTFSTLTVSNMSPEDSSIYLCSVEDGAGMQETQYFGPGTRLLVL.

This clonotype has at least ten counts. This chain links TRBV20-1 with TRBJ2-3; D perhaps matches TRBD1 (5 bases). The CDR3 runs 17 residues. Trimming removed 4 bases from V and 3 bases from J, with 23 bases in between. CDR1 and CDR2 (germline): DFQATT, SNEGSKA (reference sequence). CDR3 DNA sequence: TGCAGTGCTAAACAACAGGTGGCGACCCTCGTGACAGATACGCAGTATTTT. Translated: CSAKQQVATLVTDTQYF.

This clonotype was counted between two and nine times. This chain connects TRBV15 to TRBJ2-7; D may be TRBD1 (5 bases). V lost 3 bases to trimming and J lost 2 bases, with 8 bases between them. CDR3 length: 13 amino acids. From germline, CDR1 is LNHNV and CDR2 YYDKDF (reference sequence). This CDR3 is CATSRDTTYEQYF. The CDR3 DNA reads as TGTGCCACCAGCAGGGACACAACCTACGAGCAGTACTTC.

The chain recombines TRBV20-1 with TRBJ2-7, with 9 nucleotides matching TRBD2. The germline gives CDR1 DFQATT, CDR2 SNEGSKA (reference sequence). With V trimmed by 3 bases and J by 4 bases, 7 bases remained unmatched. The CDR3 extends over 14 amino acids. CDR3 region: CSASSSGSGYEQYF. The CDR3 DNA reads TGCAGTGCTAGTAGTAGCGGGAGTGGGTACGAGCAGTACTTC.

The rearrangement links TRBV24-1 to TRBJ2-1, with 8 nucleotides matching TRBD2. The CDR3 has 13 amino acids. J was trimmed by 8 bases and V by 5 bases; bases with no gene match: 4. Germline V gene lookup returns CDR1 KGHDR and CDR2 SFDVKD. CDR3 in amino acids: CATSAGLDDEQFF. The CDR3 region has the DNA TGTGCCACCAGTGCGGGACTAGACGATGAGCAGTTCTTC.

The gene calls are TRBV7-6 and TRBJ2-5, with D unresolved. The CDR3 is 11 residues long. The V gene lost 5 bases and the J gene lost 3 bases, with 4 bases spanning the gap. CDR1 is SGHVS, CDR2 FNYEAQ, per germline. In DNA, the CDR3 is TGTGCCAGCAGCACAGAAGAGACCCAGTACTTC. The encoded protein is CASSTEETQYF.

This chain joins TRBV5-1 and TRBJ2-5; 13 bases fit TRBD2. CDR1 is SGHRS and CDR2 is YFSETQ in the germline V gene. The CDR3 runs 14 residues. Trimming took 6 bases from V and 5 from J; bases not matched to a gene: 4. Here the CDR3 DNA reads TGCGCCAGCACCCTGACTAGCGGGGGGGAGACCCAGTACTTC. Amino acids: CASTLTSGGETQYF.

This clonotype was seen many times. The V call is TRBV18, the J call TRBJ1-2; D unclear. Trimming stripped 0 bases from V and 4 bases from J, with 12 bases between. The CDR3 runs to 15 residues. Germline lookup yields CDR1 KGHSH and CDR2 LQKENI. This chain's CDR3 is CASSPPLGRTYGYTF. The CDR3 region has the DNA TGTGCCAGCTCACCACCGTTAGGACGGACCTATGGCTACACCTTC.

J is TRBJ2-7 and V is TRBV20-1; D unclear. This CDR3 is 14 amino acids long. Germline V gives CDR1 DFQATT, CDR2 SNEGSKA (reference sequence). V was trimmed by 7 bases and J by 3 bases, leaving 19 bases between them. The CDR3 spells CSGPLPYRVYEQYV. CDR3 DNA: TGCAGTGGTCCCCTCCCCTATCGGGTCTACGAGCAGTACGTC.

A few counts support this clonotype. The CDR3 loop is CATSPRTGGAGQYF. The CDR3 bases are TGTGCCACCTCCCCTCGGACAGGAGGGGCCGGGCAGTACTTC. This sequence joins TRBV24-1 and TRBJ2-7; D perhaps matches TRBD1 (7 bases). From germline, CDR1 is KGHDR and CDR2 SFDVKD. The CDR3 is made up of 14 amino acids. V shed 9 bases and J shed 9 bases, with 23 bases lying between them.

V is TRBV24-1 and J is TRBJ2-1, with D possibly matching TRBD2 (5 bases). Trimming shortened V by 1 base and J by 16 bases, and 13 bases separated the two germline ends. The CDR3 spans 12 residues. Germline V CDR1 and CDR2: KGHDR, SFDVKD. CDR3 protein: CATSDFRDSTFF. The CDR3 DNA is TGTGCCACCAGTGATTTCCGGGATTCTACATTCTTC.

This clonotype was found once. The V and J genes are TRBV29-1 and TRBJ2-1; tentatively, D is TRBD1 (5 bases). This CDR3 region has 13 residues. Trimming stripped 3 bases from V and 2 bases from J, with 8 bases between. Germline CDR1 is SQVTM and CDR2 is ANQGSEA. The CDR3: CSVDKGTYNEQFF. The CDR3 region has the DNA TGCAGCGTTGACAAGGGGACCTACAATGAGCAGTTCTTC.

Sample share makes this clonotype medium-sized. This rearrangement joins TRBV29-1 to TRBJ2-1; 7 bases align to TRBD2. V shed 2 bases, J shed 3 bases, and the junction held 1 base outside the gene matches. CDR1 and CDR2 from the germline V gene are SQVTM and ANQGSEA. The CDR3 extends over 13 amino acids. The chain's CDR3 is CSVEPSGYNEQFF. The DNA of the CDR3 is TGCAGCGTTGAACCTAGCGGCTACAATGAGCAGTTCTTC.

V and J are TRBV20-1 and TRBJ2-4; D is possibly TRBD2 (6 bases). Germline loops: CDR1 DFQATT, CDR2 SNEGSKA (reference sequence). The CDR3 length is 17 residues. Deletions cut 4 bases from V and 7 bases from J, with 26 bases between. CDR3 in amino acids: CSATRPGASEIQNIQYF. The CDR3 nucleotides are TGCAGTGCTACCCGCCCTGGGGCTAGCGAAATTCAGAACATTCAGTACTTC.

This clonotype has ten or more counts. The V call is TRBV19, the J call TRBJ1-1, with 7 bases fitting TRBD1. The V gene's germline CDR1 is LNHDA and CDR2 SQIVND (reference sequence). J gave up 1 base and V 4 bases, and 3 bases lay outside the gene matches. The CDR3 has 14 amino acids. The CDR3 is CASSRGQQNTEAFF. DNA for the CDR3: TGTGCCAGTAGTAGGGGACAGCAGAACACTGAAGCTTTCTTT.

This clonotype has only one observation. CDR3 in DNA: TGCAGCGCACAGAGCCAGCTGAGCACTGAAGCTTTCTTT. Translating it yields CSAQSQLSTEAFF. The chain uses TRBV29-1 and TRBJ1-1, with D uncertain. The CDR3 covers 13 residues. V was trimmed by 7 bases and J by 4 bases, leaving 16 bases between them. Germline CDR1 and CDR2: SQVTM and ANQGSEA.

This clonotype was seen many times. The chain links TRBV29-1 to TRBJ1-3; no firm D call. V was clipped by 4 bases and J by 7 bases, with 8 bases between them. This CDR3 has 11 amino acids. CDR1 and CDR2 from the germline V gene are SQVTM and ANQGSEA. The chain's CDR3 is CSVAIDNTIYF. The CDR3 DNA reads TGCAGCGTTGCAATAGACAACACCATATATTTT.

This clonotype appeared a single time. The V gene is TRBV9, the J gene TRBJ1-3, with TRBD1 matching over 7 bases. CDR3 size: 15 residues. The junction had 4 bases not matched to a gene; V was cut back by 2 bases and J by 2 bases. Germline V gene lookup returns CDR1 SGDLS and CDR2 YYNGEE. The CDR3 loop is CASSVQGGPGNTIYF. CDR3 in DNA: TGTGCCAGCAGCGTTCAGGGGGGTCCTGGAAACACCATATATTTT.

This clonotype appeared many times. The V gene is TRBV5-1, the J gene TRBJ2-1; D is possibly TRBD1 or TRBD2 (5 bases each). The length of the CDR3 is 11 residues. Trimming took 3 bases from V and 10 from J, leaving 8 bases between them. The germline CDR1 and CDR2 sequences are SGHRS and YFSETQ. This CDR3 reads CASSWGREQFF. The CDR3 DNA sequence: TGCGCCAGCAGCTGGGGACGGGAGCAGTTCTTC.

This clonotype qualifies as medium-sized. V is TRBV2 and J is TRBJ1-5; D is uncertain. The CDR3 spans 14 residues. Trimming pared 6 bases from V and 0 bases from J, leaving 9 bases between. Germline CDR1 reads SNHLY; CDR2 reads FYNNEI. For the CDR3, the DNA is TGTGCCAGCAGCGGGATTTATAGCAATCAGCCCCAGCATTTT. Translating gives CASSGIYSNQPQHF.

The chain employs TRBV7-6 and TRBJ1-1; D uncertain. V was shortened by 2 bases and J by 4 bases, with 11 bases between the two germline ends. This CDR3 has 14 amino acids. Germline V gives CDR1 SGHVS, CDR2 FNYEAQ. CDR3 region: CASSLWGEGTEAFF. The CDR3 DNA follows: TGTGCCAGCAGCTTATGGGGAGAGGGCACTGAAGCTTTCTTT. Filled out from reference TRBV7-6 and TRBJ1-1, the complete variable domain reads GAGVSQSPRYKVTKRGQDVALRCDPISGHVSLYWYRQALGQGPEFLTYFNYEAQQDKSGLPNDRFSAERPEGSISTLTIQRTEQRDSAMYRCASSLWGEGTEAFFGQGTRLTVV.

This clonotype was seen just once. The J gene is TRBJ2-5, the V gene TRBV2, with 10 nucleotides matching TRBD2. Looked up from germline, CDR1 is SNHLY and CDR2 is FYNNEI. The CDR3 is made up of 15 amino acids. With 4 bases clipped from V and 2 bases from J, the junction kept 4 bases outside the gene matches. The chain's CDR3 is CASSGLAGGQETQYF. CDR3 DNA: TGTGCCAGCAGTGGTTTAGCGGGGGGACAAGAGACCCAGTACTTC. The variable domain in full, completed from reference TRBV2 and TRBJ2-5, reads EPEVTQTPSHQVTQMGQEVILRCVPISNHLYFYWYRQILGQKVEFLVSFYNNEISEKSEIFDDQFSVERPDGSNFTLKIRSTKLEDSAMYFCASSGLAGGQETQYFGPGTRLLVL.

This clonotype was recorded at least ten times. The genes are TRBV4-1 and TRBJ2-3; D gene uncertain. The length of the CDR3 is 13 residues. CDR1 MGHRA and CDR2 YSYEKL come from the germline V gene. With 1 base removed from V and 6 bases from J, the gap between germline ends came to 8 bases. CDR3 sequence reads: CASSQGFYDTQYF. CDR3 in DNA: TGCGCCAGCAGCCAAGGATTTTATGATACGCAGTATTTT.

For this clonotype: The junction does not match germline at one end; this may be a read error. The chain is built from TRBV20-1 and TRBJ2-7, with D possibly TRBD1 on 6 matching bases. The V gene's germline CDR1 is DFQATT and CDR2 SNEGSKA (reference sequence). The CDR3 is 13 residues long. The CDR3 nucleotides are TGCAGTGCTGACCGGGACACCACCTACGGGCAGCACTTC. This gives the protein CSADRDTTYGQHF.

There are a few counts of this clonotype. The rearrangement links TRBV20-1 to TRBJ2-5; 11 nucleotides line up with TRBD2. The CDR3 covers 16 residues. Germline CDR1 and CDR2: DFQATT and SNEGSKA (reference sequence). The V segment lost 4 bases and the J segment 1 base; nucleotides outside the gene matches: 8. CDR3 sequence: CSATGTSGRVQETQYF. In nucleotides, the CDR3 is TGCAGTGCTACCGGGACTAGCGGACGCGTCCAAGAGACCCAGTACTTC.

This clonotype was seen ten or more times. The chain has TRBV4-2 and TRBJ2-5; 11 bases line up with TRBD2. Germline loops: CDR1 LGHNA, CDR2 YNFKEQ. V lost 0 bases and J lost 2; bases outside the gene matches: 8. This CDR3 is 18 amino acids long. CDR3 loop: CASSQDLVGLAEQETQYF. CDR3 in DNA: TGTGCCAGCAGCCAAGATCTGGTGGGACTAGCGGAACAAGAGACCCAGTACTTC.

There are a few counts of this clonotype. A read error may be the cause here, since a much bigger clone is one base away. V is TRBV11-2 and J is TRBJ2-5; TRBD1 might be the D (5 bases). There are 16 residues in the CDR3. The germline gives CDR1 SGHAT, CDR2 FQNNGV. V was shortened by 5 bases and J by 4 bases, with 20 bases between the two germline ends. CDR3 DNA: TGTGCCAGCAGCCCGCCGTGGGGCTTGATGTCAGAGACCCAGTACTTC. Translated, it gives CASSPPWGLMSETQYF.

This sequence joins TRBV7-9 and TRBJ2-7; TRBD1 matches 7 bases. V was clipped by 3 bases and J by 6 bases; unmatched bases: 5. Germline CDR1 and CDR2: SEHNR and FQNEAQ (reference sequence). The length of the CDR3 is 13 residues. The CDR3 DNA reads TGTGCCAGCAGCTTCTCTACAGGGGCCGAGCAGTACTTC. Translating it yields CASSFSTGAEQYF.

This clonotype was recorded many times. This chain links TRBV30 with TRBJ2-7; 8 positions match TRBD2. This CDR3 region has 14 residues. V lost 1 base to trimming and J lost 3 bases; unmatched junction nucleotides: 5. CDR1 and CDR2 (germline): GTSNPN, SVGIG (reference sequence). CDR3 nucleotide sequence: TGTGCCTGGAGTGACGGGAGGGACTACTACGAGCAGTACTTC. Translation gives CAWSDGRDYYEQYF.

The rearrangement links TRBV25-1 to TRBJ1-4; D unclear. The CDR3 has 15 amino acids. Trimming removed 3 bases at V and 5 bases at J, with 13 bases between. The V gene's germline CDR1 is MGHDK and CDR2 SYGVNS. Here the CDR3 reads CASSEQTLRNEKLFF. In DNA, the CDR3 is TGTGCCAGCAGTGAGCAGACCTTAAGGAATGAAAAACTGTTTTTT. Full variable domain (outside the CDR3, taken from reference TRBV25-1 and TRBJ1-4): EADIYQTPRYLVIGTGKKITLECSQTMGHDKMYWYQQDPGMELHLIHYSYGVNSTEKGDLSSESTVSRIRTEHFPLTLESARPSHTSQYLCASSEQTLRNEKLFFGSGTQLSVL.